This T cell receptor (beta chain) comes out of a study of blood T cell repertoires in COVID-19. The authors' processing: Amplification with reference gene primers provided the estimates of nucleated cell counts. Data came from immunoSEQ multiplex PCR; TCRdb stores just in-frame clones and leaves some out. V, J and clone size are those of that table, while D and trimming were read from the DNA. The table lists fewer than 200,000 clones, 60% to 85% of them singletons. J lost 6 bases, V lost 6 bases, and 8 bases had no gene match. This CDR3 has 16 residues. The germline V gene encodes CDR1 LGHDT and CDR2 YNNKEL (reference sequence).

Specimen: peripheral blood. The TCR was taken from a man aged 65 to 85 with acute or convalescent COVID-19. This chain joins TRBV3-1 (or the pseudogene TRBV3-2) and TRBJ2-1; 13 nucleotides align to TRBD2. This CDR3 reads CASSPRTSGSGNEQFF. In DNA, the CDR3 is TGTGCCAGCAGTCCAAGGACTAGCGGGAGTGGCAATGAGCAGTTCTTC.